This T cell receptor (beta chain) stems from a study of early T cells in non-severe SARS-CoV-2 infection. Study overall: Bulk RNA from unsorted whole blood was sequenced; chains were unpaired.

This clonotype was seen at least ten times. TCRdb independently ran MiXCR on the 5' RACE reads; one entry per CDR3 protein. The sample shows approximately 47,000 distinct CDR3 sequences, less than 10% of them seen only once. Germline CDR1 MRHNA, CDR2 SNTAGT. The V and J ends lost 6 bases and 6 bases respectively, with 14 bases between them. The CDR3 has 14 residues. This clonotype was obtained from an adult who was a healthcare worker with PCR-confirmed SARS-CoV-2 infection or an uninfected control (not recorded which). V gene TRBV6-4 combines with J gene TRBJ2-2, with D unclear. This specimen consisted of whole blood, obtained at baseline. CDR3 sequence reads: CASRIGMDSGELFF. For the CDR3, the DNA is TGTGCCAGCAGGATTGGGATGGATTCCGGGGAGCTGTTTTTT.